One TCR beta chain is described in this entry. These data come from a study of blood T cell repertoires in COVID-19. This table comes from immunoSEQ multiplex PCR, and its TCRdb copy is limited to in-frame clones, with some not included. The sample lists about 160,000 clones; about 89% were seen once. The ends lost 5 bases at V and 0 bases at J; junction bases unmatched: 10. The CDR3 length is 18 residues. The germline CDR1 and CDR2 sequences are MNHNY and SVGAGI (reference sequence). This clonotype was obtained from an older man with acute or convalescent COVID-19. Source material: peripheral blood. This sequence joins TRBV6-6 and TRBJ2-7, with TRBD2 identical over 13 bases. The CDR3 DNA sequence: TGTGCCAGCAGTCTCTCGGGGACTAGCGGGACCCTCTCCTACGAGCAGTACTTC. It codes for CASSLSGTSGTLSYEQYF.